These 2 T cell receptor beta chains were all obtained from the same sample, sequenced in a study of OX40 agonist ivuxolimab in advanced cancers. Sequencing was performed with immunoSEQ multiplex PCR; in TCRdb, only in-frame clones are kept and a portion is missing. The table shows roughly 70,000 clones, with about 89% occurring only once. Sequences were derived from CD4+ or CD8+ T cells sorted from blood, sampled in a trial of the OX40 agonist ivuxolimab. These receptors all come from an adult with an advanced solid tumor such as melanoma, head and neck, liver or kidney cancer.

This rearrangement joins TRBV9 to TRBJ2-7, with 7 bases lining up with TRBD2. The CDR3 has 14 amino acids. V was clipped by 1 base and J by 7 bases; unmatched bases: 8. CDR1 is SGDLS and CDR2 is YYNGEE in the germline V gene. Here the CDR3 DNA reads TGTGCCAGCAGCGTAACTAGCGTGGAGAAGGAGCAGTACTTC. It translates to CASSVTSVEKEQYF.

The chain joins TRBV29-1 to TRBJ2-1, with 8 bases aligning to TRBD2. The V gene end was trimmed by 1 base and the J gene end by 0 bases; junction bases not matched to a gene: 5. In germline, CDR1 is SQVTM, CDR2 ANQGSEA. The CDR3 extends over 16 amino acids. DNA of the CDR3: TGCAGCGTTGAAGTGAGGCTAGCGGGCTCCTACAATGAGCAGTTCTTC. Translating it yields CSVEVRLAGSYNEQFF.